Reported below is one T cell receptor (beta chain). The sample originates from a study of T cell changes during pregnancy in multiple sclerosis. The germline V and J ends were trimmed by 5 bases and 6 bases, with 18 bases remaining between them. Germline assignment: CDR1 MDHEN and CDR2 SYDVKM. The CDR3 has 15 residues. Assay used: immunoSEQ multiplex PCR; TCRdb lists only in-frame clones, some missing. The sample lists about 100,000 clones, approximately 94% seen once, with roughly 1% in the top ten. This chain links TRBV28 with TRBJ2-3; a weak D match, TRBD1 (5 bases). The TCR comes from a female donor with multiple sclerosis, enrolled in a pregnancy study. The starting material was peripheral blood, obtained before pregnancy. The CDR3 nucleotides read TGTGCCAGCAGTCGAGGACAATTCTCGTGGGATACGCAGTATTTT. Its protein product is CASSRGQFSWDTQYF.